One T cell receptor (beta chain) is described in this entry. Its antigen remains unidentified. The data are from a study of graft-versus-host responses after intestinal transplantation. Study background: The study gave all recipients anti-thymocyte globulin induction, then tacrolimus and steroids for roughly 3 years.

Some clones are missing from TCRdb's copy, which holds only in-frame ones; the method was immunoSEQ multiplex PCR. The sample lists roughly 100,000 clones, roughly 87% occurring once. General study results and limits: GvH clones turned up in recipient marrow; some had shown up first in ileum or blood. Allografts from individuals with graft-donor T cell macrochimerism displayed high graft-versus-host to host-versus-graft clonal ratios. Early declines in HvG clones that occurred post-transplant were associated with peak circulating GvH clone levels.

The germline CDR1 and CDR2 sequences are ENHRY and SYGVKD. This CDR3 has 14 residues. Trimming stripped 3 bases from V and 0 bases from J, with 9 bases between. The gene calls are TRBV10-3 and TRBJ2-7; D is perhaps TRBD1 (6 bases). The sequence came from a human donor who received an intestinal transplant. Sequences were derived from unstimulated CD4+ T cells sorted from spleen or lymph node cells, sampled before intestinal transplant. CDR3 amino acids: CAISDSRGSYEQYF. CDR3 coding DNA: TGTGCCATCAGTGATTCCAGGGGCTCCTACGAGCAGTACTTC.